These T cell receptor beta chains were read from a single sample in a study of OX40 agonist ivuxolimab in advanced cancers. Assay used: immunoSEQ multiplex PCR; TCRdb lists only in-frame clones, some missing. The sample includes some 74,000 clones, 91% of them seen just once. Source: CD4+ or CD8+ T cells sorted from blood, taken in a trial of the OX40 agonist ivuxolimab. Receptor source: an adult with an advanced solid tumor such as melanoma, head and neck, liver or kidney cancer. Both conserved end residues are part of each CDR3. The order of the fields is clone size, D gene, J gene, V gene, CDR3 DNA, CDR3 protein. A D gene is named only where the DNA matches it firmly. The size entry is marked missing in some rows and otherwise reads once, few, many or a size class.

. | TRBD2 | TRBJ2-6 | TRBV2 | TGTGCTTCCCGAGCGGGGGCCTCTGGGGCCAACGTCCTGACTTTC | CASRAGASGANVLTF
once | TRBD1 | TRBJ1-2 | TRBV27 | TGTGCCAGCAGTTTATCGATGGGACAGGGAGGGTCTAACTATGGCTACACCTTC | CASSLSMGQGGSNYGYTF
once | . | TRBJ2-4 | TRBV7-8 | TGTGCCAGCAGCTTAAGGCAGGGGAACATTCAGTACTTC | CASSLRQGNIQYF
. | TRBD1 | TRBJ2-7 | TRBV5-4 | TGTGCCAGCAGCCACGAACAGGGGGCTAACTACGAGCAGTACTTC | CASSHEQGANYEQYF
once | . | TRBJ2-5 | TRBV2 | TGTGCCAGCAGTGTGGGGGAGACCCAGTACTTC | CASSVGETQYF
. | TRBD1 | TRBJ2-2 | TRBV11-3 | TGTGCCACCAGACAGGGGGCGACCACCGGGGAGCTGTTTTTT | CATRQGATTGELFF
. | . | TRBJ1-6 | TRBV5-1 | TGCGCCAGCAGAACAGGGCCGGATAATTCACCCCTCCACTTT | CASRTGPDNSPLHF
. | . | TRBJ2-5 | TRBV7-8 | TGTGCCAGCATACCGGGGGGCGCGGAGACCCAGTACTTC | CASIPGGAETQYF
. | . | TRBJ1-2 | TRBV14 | TGTGCCAGCAGCCAAGAAACAGCGATTAGTACCTATGGCTACACCTTC | CASSQETAISTYGYTF
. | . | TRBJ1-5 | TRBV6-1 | TGTGCCAGCAGTGAAGCTGGCGCTGATCAGCCCCAGCATTTT | CASSEAGADQPQHF
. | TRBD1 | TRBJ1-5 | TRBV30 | TGTGCCTGGAGCGCCTTAGGGGGCGGTCAGCCCCAGCATTTT | CAWSALGGGQPQHF
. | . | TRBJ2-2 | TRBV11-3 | TGTGCCAGCAGCTTAGGGGCGGCGGACACCGGGGAGCTGTTTTTT | CASSLGAADTGELFF
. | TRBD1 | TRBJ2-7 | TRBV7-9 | TGTGCCAGCAGCTTCGGGCGCAGGGGGCCAGGGGGCGAGCAGTACTTC | CASSFGRRGPGGEQYF
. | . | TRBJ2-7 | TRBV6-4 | TGTGCCAGCAAATACGAGCAGTACTTC | CASKYEQYF
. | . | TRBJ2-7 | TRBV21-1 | TGTGCCAGCAGCTTTCTCGGGGTTTTC | CASSFLGVF
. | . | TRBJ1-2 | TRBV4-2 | TGTGCCAGCAGCCAAGATGTCCAGTCTTATGGCTACACCTTC | CASSQDVQSYGYTF
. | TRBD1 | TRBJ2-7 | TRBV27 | TGTGCCAGCATGGACAGGCCCGAATCCTACGAGCAGTACTTC | CASMDRPESYEQYF
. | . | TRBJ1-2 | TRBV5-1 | TGCGCCAGCAGCTTGGATGTTCCTACCCTCTATGGCTACACCTTC | CASSLDVPTLYGYTF
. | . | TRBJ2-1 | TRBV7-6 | TGTGCCAGCAGCTTATATGAGGGCTCCTACAATGAGCAGTTCTTC | CASSLYEGSYNEQFF
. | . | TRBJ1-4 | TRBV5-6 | TGTGCCAGCAGCTTGGTACGATCAACTAATGAAAAACTGTTTTTT | CASSLVRSTNEKLFF
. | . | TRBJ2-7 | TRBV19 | TGTGCCAGTAGTATAAGGCCAGCTTCGCACGAGCAGTACTTC | CASSIRPASHEQYF
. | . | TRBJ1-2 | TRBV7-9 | TGTGCCAGCAGCTTGGGCGCAGGGCCGGACTATGGCTACACCTTC | CASSLGAGPDYGYTF
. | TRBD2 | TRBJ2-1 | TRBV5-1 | TGCGCCAGCAGCTTGGGACTAGCGGGAGGCCCGGCCGTTTACAATGAGCAGTTCTTC | CASSLGLAGGPAVYNEQFF
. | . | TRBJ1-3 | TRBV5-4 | TGTGCCAGCAGCCCCGGGGGCTTCTCTGGAAACACCATATATTTT | CASSPGGFSGNTIYF
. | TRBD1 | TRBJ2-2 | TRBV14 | TGTGCCAGCAGCCAATACCGTGGGACAGCTAGACTGAACACCGGGGAGCTGTTTTTT | CASSQYRGTARLNTGELFF
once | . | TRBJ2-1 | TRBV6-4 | TGTGCCAGCAGTGACTCTGCTCACAATGAGCAGTTCTTC | CASSDSAHNEQFF
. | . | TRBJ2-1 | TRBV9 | TGTGCCAGCAGCCCTAGTGGGACCCCGGTCGAGCAGTTCTTC | CASSPSGTPVEQFF
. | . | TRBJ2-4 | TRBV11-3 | TGTGCCAGCAGCTTAGGTCGGGAAAACATTCAGTACTTC | CASSLGRENIQYF
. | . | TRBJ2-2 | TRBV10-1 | TGCGCCAGCAGTGACCCCAGTTACACCGGGGAGCTGTTTTTT | CASSDPSYTGELFF